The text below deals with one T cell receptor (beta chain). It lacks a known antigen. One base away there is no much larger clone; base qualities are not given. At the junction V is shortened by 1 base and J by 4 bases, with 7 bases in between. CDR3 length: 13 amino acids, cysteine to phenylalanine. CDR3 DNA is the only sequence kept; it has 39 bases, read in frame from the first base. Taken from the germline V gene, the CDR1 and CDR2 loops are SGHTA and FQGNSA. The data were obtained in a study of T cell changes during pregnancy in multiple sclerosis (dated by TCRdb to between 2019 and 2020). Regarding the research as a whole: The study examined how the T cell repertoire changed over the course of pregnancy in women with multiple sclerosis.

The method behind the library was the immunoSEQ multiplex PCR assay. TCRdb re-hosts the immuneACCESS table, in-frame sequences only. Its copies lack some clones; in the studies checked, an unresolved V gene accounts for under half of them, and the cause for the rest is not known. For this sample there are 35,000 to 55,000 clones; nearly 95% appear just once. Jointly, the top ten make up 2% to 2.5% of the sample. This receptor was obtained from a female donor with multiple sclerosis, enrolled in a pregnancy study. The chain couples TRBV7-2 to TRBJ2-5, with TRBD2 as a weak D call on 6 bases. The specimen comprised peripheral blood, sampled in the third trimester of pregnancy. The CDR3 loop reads CASSLVGGETQYF. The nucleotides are TGTGCCAGCAGCTTAGTGGGGGGAGAGACCCAGTACTTC.